The present T cell receptor (beta chain) was sequenced within a study of identical twins. Notes on the study in general: Insertions were fewer in abundant cord blood beta clonotypes, whereas memory repertoires showed none of this pattern. Partial confounding of zero-insertion analyses by invariant MAIT and iNKT cells was possible. Out-of-frame alpha sequences common to twins exhibited an excess of low generation probability.

The donors were all healthy and Caucasian. TCRdb passed the 5' RACE reads through MiXCR, listing each CDR3 protein once. The data contain hundreds of thousands of distinct CDR3 sequences, roughly 6% of them seen just once; the ten biggest clones take up roughly 1.8%. There are 13 residues in the CDR3. V was pared by 4 bases and J by 4 bases, with 10 bases between. Germline CDR1 MNHEY, CDR2 SMNVEV (reference sequence). This clonotype came up many times. Its antigen remains unknown. The sequencing sample was made of naive T cells sorted from blood. This TCR came from a man between 18 and 29 years old in good health. The genes are TRBV27 and TRBJ1-1; D is unresolved. DNA of the CDR3: TGTGCCAGCAGTTGGGATCGGAGCACTGAAGCTTTCTTT. Protein product: CASSWDRSTEAFF.